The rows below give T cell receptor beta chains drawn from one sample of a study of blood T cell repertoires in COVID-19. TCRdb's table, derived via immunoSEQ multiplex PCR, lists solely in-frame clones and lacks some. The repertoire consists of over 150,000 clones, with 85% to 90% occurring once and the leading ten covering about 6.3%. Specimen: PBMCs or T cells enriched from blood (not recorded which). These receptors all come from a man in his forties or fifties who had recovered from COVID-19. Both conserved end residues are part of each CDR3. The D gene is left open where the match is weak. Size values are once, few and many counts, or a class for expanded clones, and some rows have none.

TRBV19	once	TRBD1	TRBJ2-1	CASSIAGQGSNEQFF	TGTGCCAGTAGTATAGCGGGACAGGGATCCAATGAGCAGTTCTTC
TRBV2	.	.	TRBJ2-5	CASSAGNPGWRLGETQYF	TGTGCCAGCAGTGCGGGTAATCCAGGGTGGAGATTGGGGGAGACCCAGTACTTC
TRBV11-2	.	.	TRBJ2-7	CASSFGTAEQYF	TGTGCCAGCAGCTTCGGCACAGCCGAGCAGTACTTC
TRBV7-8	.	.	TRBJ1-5	CASSWAAGGNQPQHF	TGTGCCAGCAGTTGGGCCGCGGGTGGCAATCAGCCCCAGCATTTT
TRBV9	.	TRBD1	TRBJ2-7	CASSANPGQGIYEQYF	TGTGCCAGCAGCGCTAACCCGGGACAGGGGATCTACGAGCAGTACTTC
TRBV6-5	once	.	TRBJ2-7	CASRTLVTYEQYF	TGTGCCAGCAGGACCCTAGTCACCTACGAGCAGTACTTC
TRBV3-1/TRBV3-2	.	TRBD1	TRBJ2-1	CASRLGTGNYNEQFF	TGTGCCAGCAGACTTGGGACAGGGAACTACAATGAGCAGTTCTTC
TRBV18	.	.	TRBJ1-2	CASSPRGLYGYTF	TGTGCCAGCTCACCACGGGGGCTCTATGGCTACACCTTC
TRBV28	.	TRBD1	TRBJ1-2	CAGKTGGRGYTF	TGTGCCGGAAAGACAGGGGGCCGTGGCTACACCTTC
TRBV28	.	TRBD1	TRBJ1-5	CASSLGIQGTGYSNQPQHF	TGTGCCAGCAGCTTGGGGATACAGGGGACAGGGTATAGCAATCAGCCCCAGCATTTT
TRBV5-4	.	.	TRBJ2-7	CASSLGARDYEQYF	TGTGCCAGCAGCTTGGGGGCTCGGGACTACGAGCAGTACTTC
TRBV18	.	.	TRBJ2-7	CASSPGLGTVQTYEQYF	TGTGCCAGCTCACCCGGACTCGGGACTGTGCAGACCTACGAGCAGTACTTC
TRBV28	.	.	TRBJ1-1	CASRYSVQVNTEAFF	TGTGCCAGCAGGTATTCAGTACAAGTGAACACTGAAGCTTTCTTT
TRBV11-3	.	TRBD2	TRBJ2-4	CASSLRGEPKNIQYF	TGTGCCAGCTCGCTCCGGGGGGAACCTAAGAACATTCAGTACTTC
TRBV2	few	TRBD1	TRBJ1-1	CASTQGENTEAFF	TGTGCCAGCACCCAGGGGGAGAACACTGAAGCTTTCTTT
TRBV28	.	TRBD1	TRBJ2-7	CASRRQGLSYEQYF	TGTGCCAGCAGGAGACAGGGCCTCTCCTACGAGCAGTACTTC
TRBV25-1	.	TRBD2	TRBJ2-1	CASSHEREGHGNEQFF	TGTGCCAGCAGTCACGAGCGGGAGGGCCACGGGAATGAGCAGTTCTTC
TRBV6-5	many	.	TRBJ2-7	CASRLSPTGYEQYF	TGTGCCAGCAGGTTATCTCCAACGGGATACGAGCAGTACTTC
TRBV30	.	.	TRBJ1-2	CAWEHYGYTF	TGTGCCTGGGAGCACTATGGCTACACCTTC
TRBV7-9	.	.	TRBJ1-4	CASSSAPPSGEKLFF	TGTGCCAGCAGCTCTGCACCCCCGTCAGGTGAAAAACTGTTTTTT
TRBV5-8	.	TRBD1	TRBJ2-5	CASSDGDRGFQETQYF	TGTGCCAGCAGCGACGGGGACAGGGGGTTTCAAGAGACCCAGTACTTC
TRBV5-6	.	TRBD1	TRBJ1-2	CASSIGTGGRYTF	TGTGCCAGCAGTATAGGGACAGGGGGACGCTACACCTTC
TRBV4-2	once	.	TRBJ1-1	CASSQLSLGQRPENTEAFF	TGTGCCAGCAGCCAGCTCTCCCTCGGACAGAGGCCCGAAAACACTGAAGCTTTCTTT
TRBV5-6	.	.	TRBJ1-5	CASSLASGDQPQHF	TGTGCCAGCAGCTTGGCGTCGGGGGATCAGCCCCAGCATTTT
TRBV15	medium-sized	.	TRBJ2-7	CATSSGATDLYEQYF	TGTGCCACCAGCAGCGGTGCGACAGATCTTTACGAGCAGTACTTC
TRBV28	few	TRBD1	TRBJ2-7	CASSLMGTGGDEQYF	TGTGCCAGCAGCCTTATGGGGACAGGGGGCGACGAGCAGTACTTC
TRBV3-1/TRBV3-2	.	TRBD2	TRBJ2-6	CASSLSGRGRSGANVLTF	TGTGCCAGCAGCCTCAGCGGGAGGGGGCGGTCTGGGGCCAACGTCCTGACTTTC
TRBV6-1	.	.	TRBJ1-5	CASSETLGSQPQHF	TGTGCCAGCAGTGAGACCCTGGGGAGCCAGCCCCAGCATTTT